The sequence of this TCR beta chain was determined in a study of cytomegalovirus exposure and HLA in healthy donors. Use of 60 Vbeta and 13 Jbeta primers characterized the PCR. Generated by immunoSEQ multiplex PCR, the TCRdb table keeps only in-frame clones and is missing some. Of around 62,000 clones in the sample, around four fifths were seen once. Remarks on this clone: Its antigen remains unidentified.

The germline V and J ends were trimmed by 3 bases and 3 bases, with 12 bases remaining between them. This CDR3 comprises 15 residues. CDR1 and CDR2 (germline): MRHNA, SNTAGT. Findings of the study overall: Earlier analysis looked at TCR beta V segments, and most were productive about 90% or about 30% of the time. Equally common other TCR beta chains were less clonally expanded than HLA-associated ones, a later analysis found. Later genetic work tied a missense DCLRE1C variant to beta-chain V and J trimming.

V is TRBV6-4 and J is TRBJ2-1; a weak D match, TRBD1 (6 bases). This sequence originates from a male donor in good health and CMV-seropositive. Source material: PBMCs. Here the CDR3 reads CASSESAGDYNEQFF. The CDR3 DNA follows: TGTGCCAGCAGTGAAAGTGCAGGGGACTACAATGAGCAGTTCTTC.